The rows below give T cell receptor beta chains drawn from one sample of a study of cytomegalovirus exposure and HLA in healthy donors. TCRdb's copy holds only in-frame clones and misses some; the assay was immunoSEQ multiplex PCR. The sample includes approximately 150,000 clones, about two thirds of them seen just once. Sequencing was performed on PBMCs. These receptors all come from a woman under 30 in good health and CMV-seronegative. The CDR3 runs from the conserved cysteine through the conserved F or W.

V gene	J gene	CDR3 protein
TRBV5-1	TRBJ2-1	CASSRISGGGNEQFF
TRBV15	TRBJ1-4	CATSRDNEIVEEKLFF
TRBV7-6	TRBJ1-1	CASSLALDKTEAFF
TRBV6-5	TRBJ2-3	CASSQIAEYTDTQYF
TRBV6-6	TRBJ1-2	CASSYRGTANYGYTF
TRBV10-3	TRBJ2-1	CAISEWVRVGEQFF
TRBV7-2	TRBJ1-2	CASSSPSRVEGYTF
TRBV7-9	TRBJ2-1	CSSSLSGSSYNEQFF
TRBV5-8	TRBJ1-2	CASRTVNHYGYTF
TRBV27	TRBJ2-1	CASSLYPSGAYNEQFF
TRBV30	TRBJ2-1	CAWNIAGTYNEQFF
TRBV6-1	TRBJ1-4	CASSGDSQNEKLFF
TRBV6-5	TRBJ1-5	CASSHNQPQHF
TRBV5-6	TRBJ1-6	CASSFVGTGPYSYNSPLHF
TRBV5-1	TRBJ1-2	CASSAGGTNYGYTF
TRBV2	TRBJ1-5	CASSSPLAQGNQPQHF
TRBV28	TRBJ2-7	CASRYTGTPFEQYF
TRBV10-3	TRBJ2-1	CAISTGTGGRKNEQFF
TRBV14	TRBJ2-1	CASVAGGIEQFF
TRBV4-3	TRBJ2-7	CASSQVVAGLAGWGPREQYF
TRBV7-2	TRBJ2-7	CASSPGRTSYEQYF
TRBV28	TRBJ2-1	CASRSGTSGYNEQFF
TRBV4-1	TRBJ2-6	CASSRHGQVRSGANVLTF
TRBV6-1	TRBJ2-1	CASNSGSAPYNEQFF
TRBV6-1	TRBJ2-1	CASSEEAGGDYNEQFF
TRBV9	TRBJ2-5	CASSVAPDFQETQYF